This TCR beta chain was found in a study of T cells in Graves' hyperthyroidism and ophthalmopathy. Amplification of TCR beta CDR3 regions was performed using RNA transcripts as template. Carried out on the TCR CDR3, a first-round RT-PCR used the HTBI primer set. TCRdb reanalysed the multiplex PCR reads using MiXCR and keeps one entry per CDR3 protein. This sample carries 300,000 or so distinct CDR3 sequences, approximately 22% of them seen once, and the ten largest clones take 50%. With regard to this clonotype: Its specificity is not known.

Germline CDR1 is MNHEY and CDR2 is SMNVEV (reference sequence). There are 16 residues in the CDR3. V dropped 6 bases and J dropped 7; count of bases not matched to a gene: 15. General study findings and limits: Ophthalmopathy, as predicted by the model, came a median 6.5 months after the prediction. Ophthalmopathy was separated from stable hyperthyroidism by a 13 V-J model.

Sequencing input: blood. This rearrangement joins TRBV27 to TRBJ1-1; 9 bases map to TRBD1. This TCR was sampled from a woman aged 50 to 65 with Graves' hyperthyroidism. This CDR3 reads CASRDPGQGTRSEAFF. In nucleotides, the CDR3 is TGTGCCAGCAGGGACCCGGGACAGGGTACTCGGAGTGAAGCTTTCTTT.